This record looks at one T cell receptor beta chain sequence and its context. Which antigen it targets is not known. No much larger clonotype is one base removed from it; base qualities were not supplied. The sample comes from a study of Tregs in tolerant kidney transplant recipients (dated by TCRdb to the late 2010s). Looking at the study overall: Other Treg samples came from an approximately 3-day mixed lymphocyte reaction with belatacept, some followed by an approximately five-day donor restimulation, before sorting recipient CD4+CD25+CD127- cells. Antibodies distinguished recipient from donor cells when sorting primary belatacept mixed lymphocyte reaction cultures. The study applied TCRbeta sequencing to find donor-specific regulatory T cells before combined kidney and bone marrow transplantation and then followed those same cells after transplant. In a few healthy controls, several methods of expanding Tregs specific for an allogeneic donor were compared by TCRbeta repertoire sequencing.

V ends up 2 bases short and J 4 bases short, with an unmatched junction base count of 2. The CDR3, from cysteine to phenylalanine, totals 14 residues. Only the CDR3 part of the read is kept: 42 bases, read in frame from the first base. CDR1 and CDR2 are drawn from the germline V gene (reference sequence): SEHNR, FQNEAQ. For TCRbeta CDR3 sequencing, genomic DNA was extracted from sorted cells using the QIAGEN DNeasy Blood and Tissue Kit. High-throughput TCRbeta CDR3 sequencing was carried out commercially through immunoSEQ, with PCR amplification with bias correction and internal controls included. Per the original workflow: Unique productive TCRbeta sequences were defined by CDR3 nucleotide sequence where primers matched, and otherwise by CDR3 amino acid sequence together with Vbeta and Jbeta genes. Donor-reactive sequences were defined as at least 5-fold expanded in CFSE-low cells versus unstimulated cells, with frequency of at least 0.01% in CFSE-low cells. Repertoire divergence was quantified by Jensen-Shannon divergence calculated from the top 100 TCRbeta sequences ranked by frequency. For samples with multiple sequencing runs, sorting error was corrected separately for each run before the runs were pooled. TCRdb retrieved this table from immuneACCESS and kept in-frame rearrangements only. Not all clones are present; in checked studies, unresolved V genes account for under half, and no reason is known for the remainder. V, J and clone size are those of that table, while D and trimming were read from the DNA. Recorded for this sample are 15,000 to 20,000 clones; just over 65% of them occurred a single time. 3% to 3.5% of the sample is taken by the ten largest.

Blood from healthy controls was obtained either from healthy volunteers or as purchased buffy coats. Healthy control blood was processed to PBMCs by Ficoll density gradient and cryopreserved, and patient PBMCs were collected before and after transplant. What the research found in general, with its limitations: Biological reproducibility was not directly assessed, although technical replication error appeared to be minimal. The study was constrained by small patient numbers, and validation of the findings is required in larger populations and under other immunosuppression protocols. Expanding Tregs with activated donor B cells appeared to identify the most biologically relevant and donor-specific TCRbeta repertoire.

The TCR was taken from a human donor in good health. Sequencing was done on a sample of Tregs from blood cultured with allogeneic cells. The sequence links TRBV7-9 to TRBJ2-1; 7 central bases correspond to TRBD2. The CDR3 region: CASSLLAVYNEQFF. The DNA sequence is given as TGTGCCAGCAGCTTACTAGCGGTTTACAATGAGCAGTTCTTC.